One sample yielded the 2 T cell receptor beta chains listed below, sequenced in a study of blood T cells in healthy people across ages. The authors ran a second PCR of about 7 to 11 cycles using a sample-barcoded 5' primer and a J-beta primer mix. TCRdb passed the 5' RACE reads through MiXCR, listing each CDR3 protein once. The profile covers fewer than 2,000,000 distinct CDR3 sequences, with approximately 32% appearing a single time and about 11% taken by the ten largest. The specimen sequenced was blood. Source of these receptors: a woman in her 30s in good health.

This clonotype was seen at least ten times. The chain couples TRBV6-6 to TRBJ2-7; no definite D call. Germline CDR1 and CDR2: MNHNY and SVGAGI (reference sequence). V was trimmed by 8 bases and J by 5 bases, leaving 7 bases between them. The CDR3 has 10 amino acids. The CDR3 spells CASGANEQYF. DNA of the CDR3: TGTGCCAGCGGCGCGAACGAGCAGTACTTC.

The rearrangement links TRBV5-1 to TRBJ1-5, with D unresolved. Trimming pared 5 bases from V and 0 bases from J, leaving 9 bases between. CDR3 length: 14 residues. CDR1 and CDR2 from the germline V gene are SGHRS and YFSETQ. The CDR3 coding sequence is TGCGCCAGCAGACAGACCTATAGCAATCAGCCCCAGCATTTT. Amino acids: CASRQTYSNQPQHF.